These 7 T cell receptor beta chains originate from one sample sequenced in a study of cytomegalovirus exposure and HLA in healthy donors. The method was immunoSEQ multiplex PCR; TCRdb's version includes in-frame clones alone and lacks a portion of them. The profile shows 200,000 to 300,000 clones, less than 95% of them singletons. Material: PBMCs. The receptors were gathered from a woman aged 25 to 39 in good health and CMV-seronegative.

V and J are TRBV19 and TRBJ2-1; D possibly corresponds to TRBD2 (5 bases). Trimming took 4 bases from V and 1 from J, leaving 8 bases between them. This CDR3 contains 14 residues. CDR1 is LNHDA and CDR2 is SQIVND in the germline V gene (reference sequence). The DNA for the CDR3 is TGTGCCAGTAGTAGTACTAGTTCCTACAATGAGCAGTTCTTC. Translated, it gives CASSSTSSYNEQFF.

The chain couples TRBV7-3 to TRBJ2-1, with D perhaps matching TRBD1 (5 bases). The CDR3 runs to 13 residues. CDR1 SGHTA and CDR2 FQGTGA come from the germline V gene. V shed 5 bases and J shed 5 bases, with 10 bases lying between them. CDR3 nucleotide sequence: TGTGCCAGCAGCGCCCAGGGAAACAATGAGCAGTTCTTC. Translated, it gives CASSAQGNNEQFF.

This chain joins TRBV6-1 and TRBJ1-1; D may be TRBD1 (5 bases). Trimming left V 6 bases short and J 1 base short, with 12 bases between. The germline CDR1 and CDR2 sequences are MNHNS and SASEGT. The CDR3 totals 14 residues. CDR3 bases: TGTGCCAGCAGGATGGGGCTAGGGAACACTGAAGCTTTCTTT. It specifies CASRMGLGNTEAFF.

V is TRBV29-1 and J is TRBJ2-5; 11 bases match TRBD2. CDR1 is SQVTM, CDR2 ANQGSEA, per germline. There are 14 residues in the CDR3. In DNA, the CDR3 is TGCAGTTTCCCGACTAGCGGGATGGAAGAGACCCAGTACTTC. Protein sequence: CSFPTSGMEETQYF.

The genes are TRBV27 and TRBJ1-5; TRBD1 agrees at 10 bases. This CDR3 spans 15 amino acids. Germline V gene sequence: CDR1 MNHEY, CDR2 SMNVEV (reference sequence). The J segment lost 10 bases and the V segment lost 5 bases, leaving 11 bases of the junction unmatched. The CDR3 bases are TGTGCCAGCAGTCGGGACAGGGGTCTCTTGAGCCCCCAGCATTTT. This codes for CASSRDRGLLSPQHF.

The chain couples TRBV2 to TRBJ1-5; maybe TRBD1 (5 bases). The germline V gene has CDR1 SNHLY and CDR2 FYNNEI. The length of the CDR3 is 15 residues. The ends were cut back, 6 bases at V and 0 bases at J, with 12 bases in the middle. In DNA, the CDR3 is TGTGCCAGCAGCAGCGGGACCTATAGCAATCAGCCCCAGCATTTT. Its translation is CASSSGTYSNQPQHF.

The rearrangement uses TRBV28 and TRBJ2-5; 9 positions match TRBD2. V was clipped by 5 bases and J by 0 bases; unmatched bases: 10. The CDR3 runs to 17 residues. Germline assignment: CDR1 MDHEN and CDR2 SYDVKM. CDR3 in amino acids: CASSPWGAGGYQETQYF. The CDR3 bases are TGTGCCAGCAGTCCCTGGGGGGCGGGAGGGTACCAAGAGACCCAGTACTTC.